One sample yielded the 24 T cell receptor beta chains listed below, sequenced in a study of shared clonotypes between healthy human individuals (dated by TCRdb to about 2020). CD8 naive samples were obtained by positive selection for CCR7 among CD45RO-negative cells, yielding a CD45RA+CCR7+ population from which TemRA cells were excluded. Libraries were made using the immunoSEQ multiplex PCR assay. TCRdb holds this immuneACCESS table with in-frame rearrangements only. Some clones are missing; in checked studies, unresolved V genes explain under half, and the rest has no known cause. This sample has about 2 million clones in its table, and about 95% of those were observed once. The ten largest clones add up to 1% to 1.5% of the sample. What was sequenced was naive CD8+ T cells sorted from blood. This specimen's cell subset or site label, per the study, means: CD45RA+CCR7+. These receptors were obtained from a man between 18 and 29 years old in good health.

V and J are TRBV30 and TRBJ1-1, with no clear D. V lost 5 bases to trimming and J lost 4 bases, with 14 bases between them. Germline V gives CDR1 GTSNPN, CDR2 SVGIG (reference sequence). The CDR3 totals 13 residues. The chain's CDR3 is CAWGRAGGTEAFF. The CDR3 region has the DNA TGTGCCTGGGGCCGGGCAGGCGGCACTGAAGCTTTCTTT.

In its sample, this clone was seen a few times. At the DNA level, this CDR3 is encoded by other sequences in the same sample as well. The chain has TRBV28 and TRBJ2-7; 10 nucleotides match TRBD2. This CDR3 is 14 amino acids long. V trimming: 3 bases; J trimming: 2 bases; junction bases outside the gene matches: 1. CDR1 and CDR2 (germline): MDHEN, SYDVKM. The CDR3 DNA reads TGTGCCAGCAGTTTGAGCGGGGGGGCCTACGAGCAGTACTTC. Its translation is CASSLSGGAYEQYF.

The chain couples TRBV5-4 to TRBJ2-7; 9 nucleotides agree with TRBD1. Trimming took 4 bases from V and 7 from J; bases not matched to a gene: 12. The CDR3 sequence is 15 residues long. The V gene's germline CDR1 is SGHNT and CDR2 YYREEE (reference sequence). The CDR3 reads CASSRTRTGDGEQYF. In DNA form, the CDR3 reads TGTGCCAGCAGCCGCACCCGGACAGGGGACGGGGAGCAGTACTTC.

V usage is TRBV30 and J usage is TRBJ1-1; TRBD1 agrees at 7 bases. Germline trimming cut 4 bases from V and 7 bases from J; bases unmatched to any gene: 9. The CDR3 covers 13 residues. The germline V gene encodes CDR1 GTSNPN and CDR2 SVGIG (reference sequence). The CDR3 loop reads CAWTVAGGIEAFF. CDR3 DNA: TGTGCCTGGACCGTAGCAGGGGGAATTGAAGCTTTCTTT.

The chain couples TRBV10-1 to TRBJ2-3; D is unresolved. Germline V CDR1 and CDR2: WNHNN, SYGVQD (reference sequence). The CDR3 spans 14 residues. V dropped 3 bases and J dropped 4 bases, with 11 bases sitting between them. CDR3 nucleotide sequence: TGCGCCAGCAGTGACGACCGCATTGCAGATACGCAGTATTTT. Amino acid sequence: CASSDDRIADTQYF.

Notes on this clone: The same CDR3 arises from other DNA sequences in this sample as well. The V and J genes are TRBV6-5 and TRBJ2-5; the match to TRBD1 covers 9 bases. CDR1 and CDR2 from the germline V gene are MNHEY and SVGAGI. Germline trimming cut 2 bases from V and 2 bases from J; bases unmatched to any gene: 0. The CDR3 has 14 residues. The CDR3 region is CASSYGTGQETQYF. The DNA for the CDR3 is TGTGCCAGCAGTTACGGGACAGGGCAAGAGACCCAGTACTTC.

The chain is built from TRBV11-2 and TRBJ2-3; D is unresolved. From germline, CDR1 is SGHAT and CDR2 FQNNGV. Between the trimmed V and J ends, which lost 3 bases and 5 bases, there was a span of 9 bases. The CDR3 spans 13 residues. CDR3 in amino acids: CASSLTTGDTQYF. The CDR3 DNA sequence: TGTGCCAGCAGCTTGACGACTGGAGATACGCAGTATTTT.

The chain recombines TRBV16 with TRBJ1-5; D unresolved. With 0 bases removed from V and 5 bases from J, the gap between germline ends came to 8 bases. Germline CDR1 reads KGHSY; CDR2 reads FQNENV. CDR3 length equals 14 residues. The CDR3 sequence is CASSQSAVDQPQHF. The CDR3 DNA follows: TGTGCCAGCAGCCAATCGGCAGTAGATCAGCCCCAGCATTTT.

The count of this clone is one. The chain employs TRBV19 and TRBJ2-7; weak D call: TRBD2 (5 bases). The CDR3 is made up of 14 amino acids. Trimming removed 6 bases at V and 3 bases at J, with 15 bases between. The V gene's germline CDR1 is LNHDA and CDR2 SQIVND (reference sequence). This CDR3 reads CASSAAGRVYEQYF. The DNA of the CDR3 is TGTGCCAGTAGCGCGGCGGGTCGGGTCTACGAGCAGTACTTC.

V gene TRBV7-9 combines with J gene TRBJ2-5, with D maybe TRBD2 (5 bases). In germline, CDR1 is SEHNR, CDR2 FQNEAQ (reference sequence). Between the trimmed V and J ends, which lost 7 bases and 7 bases, there was a span of 16 bases. The CDR3 has 13 residues. The CDR3 protein is CASKAAPPGTQYF. The CDR3 DNA reads as TGTGCCAGCAAAGCGGCCCCTCCAGGGACCCAGTACTTC.

This clone was observed once. Other DNA sequences in this specimen translate into the identical CDR3. This chain links TRBV13 with TRBJ2-7, with 7 bases matching TRBD1. Per germline, CDR1 PRHDT and CDR2 FYEKMQ (reference sequence). V lost 5 bases and J lost 5; bases outside the gene matches: 6. This CDR3 contains 13 residues. The CDR3 DNA reads as TGTGCCAGCAGCCCTGAGACAGGGAACGAGCAGTACTTC. Its protein is CASSPETGNEQYF.

The chain combines TRBV27 with TRBJ1-2; possibly TRBD1 for D (5 bases). The CDR3 runs 17 residues. The germline V and J ends were trimmed by 4 bases and 0 bases, with 18 bases remaining between them. The V gene's germline CDR1 is MNHEY and CDR2 SMNVEV (reference sequence). CDR3 coding DNA: TGTGCCAGCAGTTCGGCTGGGCAGGGTATATCTAACTATGGCTACACCTTC. This gives the protein CASSSAGQGISNYGYTF.

The V gene is TRBV6-5, the J gene TRBJ2-1; D possibly matches TRBD1 or TRBD2 (5 bases each). Germline V gene lookup returns CDR1 MNHEY and CDR2 SVGAGI. The CDR3 has 15 amino acids. The germline V and J ends were trimmed by 6 bases and 2 bases, with 14 bases remaining between them. The CDR3 region is CASSSGTGPYNEQFF. The CDR3 bases are TGTGCCAGCAGCTCCGGGACGGGCCCCTACAATGAGCAGTTCTTC.

V gene TRBV7-9 combines with J gene TRBJ2-7; 7 bases map to TRBD1. CDR1 is SEHNR and CDR2 is FQNEAQ in the germline V gene (reference sequence). This CDR3 spans 15 amino acids. V lost 0 bases to trimming and J lost 2 bases; unmatched junction nucleotides: 4. The CDR3 region is CASSLAGTETYEQYF. The CDR3 region has the DNA TGTGCCAGCAGCTTAGCCGGGACAGAAACCTACGAGCAGTACTTC.

The chain links TRBV27 to TRBJ2-2, with D uncertain. The ends were cut back, 4 bases at V and 0 bases at J, with 9 bases in the middle. The CDR3 contains 15 residues. CDR1 and CDR2 from the germline V gene are MNHEY and SMNVEV (reference sequence). The CDR3 nucleotides read TGTGCCAGCAGTTCCCGACACGCGAACACCGGGGAGCTGTTTTTT. It translates to CASSSRHANTGELFF.

This clone has just one count. The chain links TRBV27 to TRBJ2-5; the match to TRBD1 covers 8 bases. Losses at the gene ends were 6 bases for V and 5 bases for J; bases not matched to a gene: 11. Germline V gene data show CDR1 as MNHEY and CDR2 as SMNVEV (reference sequence). This CDR3 is 15 amino acids long. The CDR3 region has the DNA TGTGCCAGCAGATTAGGACAGGGCGATCTGGAGACCCAGTACTTC. Translation: CASRLGQGDLETQYF.

This chain joins TRBV19 and TRBJ2-5; D ambiguous. The CDR3 is 12 amino acids. The germline V and J ends were trimmed by 8 bases and 4 bases, with 11 bases remaining between them. The germline CDR1 and CDR2 sequences are LNHDA and SQIVND (reference sequence). The CDR3 here is CASGSISETQYF. The CDR3 nucleotides read TGTGCCAGTGGTAGTATTTCAGAGACCCAGTACTTC.

Details on this clone: Different DNA sequences within this sample yield the same CDR3. The chain employs TRBV5-6 and TRBJ2-5; D ambiguous. Germline CDR1 reads SGHDT; CDR2 reads YYEEEE. This CDR3 contains 13 residues. V gave up 0 bases and J gave up 2 bases, with 5 bases separating them. CDR3 DNA: TGTGCCAGCAGCTTGGAGTTACAAGAGACCCAGTACTTC. Protein sequence: CASSLELQETQYF.

V gene TRBV10-2 combines with J gene TRBJ1-1, with 7 bases identical to TRBD1. This CDR3 is built from 13 residues. Trimming took 6 bases from V and 6 from J; bases not matched to a gene: 7. Germline values: CDR1 WSHSY, CDR2 SAAADI. The CDR3, as DNA: TGCGCCAGCAGGCAGGGGGAGGACCCTGAAGCTTTCTTT. Its translation: CASRQGEDPEAFF.

This clone appeared a few times. The V and J genes are TRBV30 and TRBJ2-6; D unclear. V lost 0 bases, J lost 4 bases, and 4 bases lay in between. Looked up from germline, CDR1 is GTSNPN and CDR2 is SVGIG (reference sequence). This CDR3 region has 13 residues. CDR3: CAWSVAGANVLTF. DNA for the CDR3: TGTGCCTGGAGTGTAGCCGGGGCCAACGTCCTGACTTTC. The full variable domain, its missing parts supplied by reference TRBV30 and TRBJ2-6, is SQTIHQWPATLVQPVGSPLSLECTVEGTSNPNLYWYRQAAGRGLQLLFYSVGIGQISSEVPQNLSASRPQDRQFILSSKKLLLSDSGFYLCAWSVAGANVLTFGAGSRLTVL.

With respect to this clone: This CDR3 is also generated by other DNA sequences in the sample. The rearrangement uses TRBV9 and TRBJ1-1; weak D call: TRBD1 (6 bases). The CDR3 has 14 residues. From germline, CDR1 is SGDLS and CDR2 YYNGEE. V was pared by 0 bases and J by 1 base, with 7 bases between. CDR3 sequence reads: CASSVGGPNTEAFF. CDR3 coding DNA: TGTGCCAGCAGCGTAGGGGGGCCGAACACTGAAGCTTTCTTT.

The gene calls are TRBV5-6 and TRBJ1-4, with no clear D. Germline V lookup: CDR1 SGHDT, CDR2 YYEEEE. This CDR3 has 12 residues. V lost 4 bases to trimming and J lost 6 bases, with 7 bases between them. The CDR3 sequence: CASSERHEKLFF. The CDR3 coding sequence is TGTGCCAGCAGCGAAAGGCATGAAAAACTGTTTTTT.

This chain joins TRBV19 and TRBJ2-1, with 10 nucleotides matching TRBD1. The V gene end was trimmed by 8 bases and the J gene end by 5 bases; junction bases not matched to a gene: 3. The CDR3 length is 13 residues. Germline CDR1 and CDR2: LNHDA and SQIVND (reference sequence). CDR3 region: CASGTGADNEQFF. The CDR3 region has the DNA TGTGCCAGTGGGACAGGGGCGGACAATGAGCAGTTCTTC.

This chain uses TRBV10-2 with TRBJ1-1, with D maybe TRBD1 (5 bases). The CDR3 contains 17 residues. V was cut by 2 bases and J by 1 base, with 17 bases left in between. The germline gives CDR1 WSHSY, CDR2 SAAADI. The CDR3 sequence: CASSEGVGTAENTEAFF. Written as DNA, the CDR3 is TGCGCCAGCAGTGAGGGGGTCGGGACCGCCGAGAACACTGAAGCTTTCTTT.